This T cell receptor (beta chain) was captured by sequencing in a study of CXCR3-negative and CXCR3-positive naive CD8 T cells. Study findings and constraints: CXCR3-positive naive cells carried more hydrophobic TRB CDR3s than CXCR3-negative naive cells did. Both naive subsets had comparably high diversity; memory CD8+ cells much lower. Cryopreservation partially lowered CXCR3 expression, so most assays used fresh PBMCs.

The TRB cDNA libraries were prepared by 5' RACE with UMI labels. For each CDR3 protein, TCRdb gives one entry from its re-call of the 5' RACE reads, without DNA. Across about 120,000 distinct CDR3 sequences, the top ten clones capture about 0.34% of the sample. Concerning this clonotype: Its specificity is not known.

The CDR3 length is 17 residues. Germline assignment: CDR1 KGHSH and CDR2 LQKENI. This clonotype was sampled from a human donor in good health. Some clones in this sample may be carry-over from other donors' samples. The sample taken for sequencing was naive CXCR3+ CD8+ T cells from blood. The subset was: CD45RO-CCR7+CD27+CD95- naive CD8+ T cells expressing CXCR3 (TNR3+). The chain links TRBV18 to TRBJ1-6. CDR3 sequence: CASSPGVKSSYNSPLHF.